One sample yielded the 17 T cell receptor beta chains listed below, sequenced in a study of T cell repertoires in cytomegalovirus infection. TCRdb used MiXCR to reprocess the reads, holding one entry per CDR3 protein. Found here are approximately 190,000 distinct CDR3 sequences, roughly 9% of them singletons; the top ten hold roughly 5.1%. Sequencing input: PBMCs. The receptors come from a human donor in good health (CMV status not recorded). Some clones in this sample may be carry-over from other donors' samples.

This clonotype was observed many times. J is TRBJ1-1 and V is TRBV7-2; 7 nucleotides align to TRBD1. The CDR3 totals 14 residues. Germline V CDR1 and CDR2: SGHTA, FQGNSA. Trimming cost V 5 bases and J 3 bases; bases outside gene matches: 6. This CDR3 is CASSQGQTYTEAFF. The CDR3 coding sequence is TGTGCCAGCAGCCAGGGACAGACTTACACTGAAGCTTTCTTT.

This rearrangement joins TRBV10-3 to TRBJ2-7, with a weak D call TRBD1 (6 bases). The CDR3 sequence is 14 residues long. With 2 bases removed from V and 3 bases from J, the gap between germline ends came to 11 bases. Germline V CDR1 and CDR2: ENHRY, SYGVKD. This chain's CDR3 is CAISEPGDRYEQYF. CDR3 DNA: TGTGCCATCAGTGAGCCAGGGGACCGCTACGAGCAGTACTTC.

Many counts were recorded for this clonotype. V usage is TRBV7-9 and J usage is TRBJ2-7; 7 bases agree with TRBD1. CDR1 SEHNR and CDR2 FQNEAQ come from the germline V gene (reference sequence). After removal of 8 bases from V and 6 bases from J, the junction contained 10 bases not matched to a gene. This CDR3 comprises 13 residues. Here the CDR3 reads CASGTEAFGEQYF. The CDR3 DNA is TGTGCCAGCGGGACAGAAGCTTTCGGCGAGCAGTACTTC. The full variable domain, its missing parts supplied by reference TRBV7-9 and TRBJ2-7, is DTGVSQNPRHKITKRGQNVTFRCDPISEHNRLYWYRQTLGQGPEFLTYFQNEAQLEKSRLLSDRFSAERPKGSFSTLEIQRTEQGDSAMYLCASGTEAFGEQYFGPGTRLTVT.

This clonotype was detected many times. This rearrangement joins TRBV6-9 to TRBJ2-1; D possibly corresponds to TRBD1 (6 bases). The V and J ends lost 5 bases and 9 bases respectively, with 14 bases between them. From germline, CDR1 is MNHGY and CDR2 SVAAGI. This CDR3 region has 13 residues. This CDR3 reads CASSQNQGSEQFF. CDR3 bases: TGTGCCAGCAGTCAAAATCAGGGGAGTGAGCAGTTCTTC.

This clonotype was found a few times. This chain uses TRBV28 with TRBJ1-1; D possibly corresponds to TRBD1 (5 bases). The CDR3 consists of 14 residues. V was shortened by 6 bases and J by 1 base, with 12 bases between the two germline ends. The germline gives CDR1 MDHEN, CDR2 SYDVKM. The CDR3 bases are TGTGCCAGCAGCGAAAGTGGGGCGAACACTGAAGCTTTCTTT. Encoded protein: CASSESGANTEAFF.

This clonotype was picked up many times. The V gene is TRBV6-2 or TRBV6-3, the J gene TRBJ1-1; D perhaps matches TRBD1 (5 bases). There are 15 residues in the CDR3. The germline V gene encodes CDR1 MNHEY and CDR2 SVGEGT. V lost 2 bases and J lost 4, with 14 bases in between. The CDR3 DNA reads TGTGCCAGCAGTTACCTAGACGGCGGGACCACTGAAGCTTTCTTT. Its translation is CASSYLDGGTTEAFF.

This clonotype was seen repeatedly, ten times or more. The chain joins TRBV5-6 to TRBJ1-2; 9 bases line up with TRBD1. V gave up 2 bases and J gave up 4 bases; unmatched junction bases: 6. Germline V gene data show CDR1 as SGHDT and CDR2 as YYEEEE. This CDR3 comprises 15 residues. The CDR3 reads CASSFSTGGIYGYTF. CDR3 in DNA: TGTGCCAGCAGCTTTTCGACAGGGGGAATCTATGGCTACACCTTC.

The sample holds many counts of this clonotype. CDR3 loop: CAIKGDSYEQYF. In DNA, the CDR3 is TGTGCCATCAAAGGGGACTCCTACGAGCAGTACTTC. J is TRBJ2-7 and V is TRBV10-3; weak D call: TRBD1 (5 bases). Germline-derived CDR1 and CDR2 are ENHRY and SYGVKD. The CDR3 totals 12 residues. V lost 7 bases, J lost 0 bases, and 7 bases lay in between.

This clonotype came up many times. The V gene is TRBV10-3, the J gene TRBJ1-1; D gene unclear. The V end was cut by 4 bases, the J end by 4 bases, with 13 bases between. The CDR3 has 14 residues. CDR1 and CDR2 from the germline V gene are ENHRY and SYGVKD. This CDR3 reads CAISGSDALTEAFF. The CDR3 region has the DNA TGTGCCATCAGTGGGTCAGACGCCCTCACTGAAGCTTTCTTT.

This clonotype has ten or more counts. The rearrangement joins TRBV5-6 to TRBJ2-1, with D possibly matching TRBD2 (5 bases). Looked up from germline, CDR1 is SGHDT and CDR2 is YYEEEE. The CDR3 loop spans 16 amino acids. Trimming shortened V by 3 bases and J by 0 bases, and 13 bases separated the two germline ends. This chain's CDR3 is CASSSWTPSSYNEQFF. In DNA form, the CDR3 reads TGTGCCAGCAGCTCCTGGACTCCCAGCTCCTACAATGAGCAGTTCTTC.

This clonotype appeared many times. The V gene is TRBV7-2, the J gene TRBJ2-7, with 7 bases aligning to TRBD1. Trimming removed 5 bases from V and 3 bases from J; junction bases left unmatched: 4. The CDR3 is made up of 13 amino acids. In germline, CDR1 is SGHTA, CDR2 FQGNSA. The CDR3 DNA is TGTGCCAGCAGCAGGGGACAGATCTACGAGCAGTACTTC. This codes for CASSRGQIYEQYF.

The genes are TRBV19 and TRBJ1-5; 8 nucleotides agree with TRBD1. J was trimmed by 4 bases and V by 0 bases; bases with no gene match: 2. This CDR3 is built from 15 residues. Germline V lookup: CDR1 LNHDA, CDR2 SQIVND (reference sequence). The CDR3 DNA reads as TGTGCCAGTAGTATAGAAACAGGGGGAAATCAGCCCCAGCATTTT. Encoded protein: CASSIETGGNQPQHF. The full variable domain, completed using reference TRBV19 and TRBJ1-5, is DGGITQSPKYLFRKEGQNVTLSCEQNLNHDAMYWYRQDPGQGLRLIYYSQIVNDFQKGDIAEGYSVSREKKESFPLTVTSAQKNPTAFYLCASSIETGGNQPQHFGDGTRLSIL.

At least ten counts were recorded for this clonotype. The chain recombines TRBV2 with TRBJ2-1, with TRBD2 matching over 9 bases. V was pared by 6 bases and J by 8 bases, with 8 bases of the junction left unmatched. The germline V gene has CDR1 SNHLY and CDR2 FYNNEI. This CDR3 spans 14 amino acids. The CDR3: CASRGLAIVHEQFF. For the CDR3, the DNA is TGTGCCAGCAGGGGACTAGCTATAGTGCATGAGCAGTTCTTC.

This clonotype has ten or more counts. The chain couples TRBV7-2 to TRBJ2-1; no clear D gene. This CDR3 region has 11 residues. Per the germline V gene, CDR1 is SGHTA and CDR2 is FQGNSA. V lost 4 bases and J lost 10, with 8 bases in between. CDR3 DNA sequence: TGTGCCAGCAGCTCCCAATGGGAGCAGTTCTTC. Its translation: CASSSQWEQFF.

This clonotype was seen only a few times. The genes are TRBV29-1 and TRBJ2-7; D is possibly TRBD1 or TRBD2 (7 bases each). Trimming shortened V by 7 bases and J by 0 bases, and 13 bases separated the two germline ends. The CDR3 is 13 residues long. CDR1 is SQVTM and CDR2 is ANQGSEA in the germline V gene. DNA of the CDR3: TGCAGCGCTCAGGGGGGGTTCTCCTACGAGCAGTACTTC. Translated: CSAQGGFSYEQYF.

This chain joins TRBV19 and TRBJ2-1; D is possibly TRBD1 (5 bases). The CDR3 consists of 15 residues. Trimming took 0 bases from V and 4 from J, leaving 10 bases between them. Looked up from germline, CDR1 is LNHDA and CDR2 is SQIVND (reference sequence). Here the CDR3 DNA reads TGTGCCAGTAGTATAGAGGCAGGGCGATACAATGAGCAGTTCTTC. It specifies CASSIEAGRYNEQFF.

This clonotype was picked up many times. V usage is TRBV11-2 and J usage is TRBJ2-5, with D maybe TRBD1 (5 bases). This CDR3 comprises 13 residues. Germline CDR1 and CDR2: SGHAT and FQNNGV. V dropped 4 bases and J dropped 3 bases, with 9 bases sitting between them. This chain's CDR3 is CASSSSGKETQYF. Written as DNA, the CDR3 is TGTGCCAGCAGCTCGTCAGGGAAAGAGACCCAGTACTTC.